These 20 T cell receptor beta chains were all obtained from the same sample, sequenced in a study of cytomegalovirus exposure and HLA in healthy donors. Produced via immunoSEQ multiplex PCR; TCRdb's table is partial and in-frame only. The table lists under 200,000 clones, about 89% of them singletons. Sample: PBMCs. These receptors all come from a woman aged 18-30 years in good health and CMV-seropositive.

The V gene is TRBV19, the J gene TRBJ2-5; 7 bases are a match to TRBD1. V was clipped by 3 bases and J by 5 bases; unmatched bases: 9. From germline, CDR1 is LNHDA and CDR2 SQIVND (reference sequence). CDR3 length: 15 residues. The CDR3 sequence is CASSIRGQTRETQYF. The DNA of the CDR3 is TGTGCCAGTAGTATTAGGGGACAGACTCGGGAGACCCAGTACTTC.

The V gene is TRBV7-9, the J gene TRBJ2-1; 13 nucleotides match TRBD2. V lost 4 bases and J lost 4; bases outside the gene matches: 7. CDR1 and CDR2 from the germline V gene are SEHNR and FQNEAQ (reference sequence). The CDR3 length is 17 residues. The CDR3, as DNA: TGTGCCAGCAGCTCAGATACTAGCGGGAGGGCTTACAATGAGCAGTTCTTC. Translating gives CASSSDTSGRAYNEQFF.

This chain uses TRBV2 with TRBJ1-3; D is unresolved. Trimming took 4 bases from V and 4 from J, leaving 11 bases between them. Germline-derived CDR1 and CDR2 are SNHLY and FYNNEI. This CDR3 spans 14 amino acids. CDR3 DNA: TGTGCCAGCAGTGGAGAGGGAACGGGAAACACCATATATTTT. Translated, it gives CASSGEGTGNTIYF.

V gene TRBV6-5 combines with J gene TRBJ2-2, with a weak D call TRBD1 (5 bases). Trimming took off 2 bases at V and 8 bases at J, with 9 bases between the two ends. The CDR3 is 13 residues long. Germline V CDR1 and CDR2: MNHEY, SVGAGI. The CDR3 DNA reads TGTGCCAGCAGTTACGCAGGGATTGGGGAGCTGTTTTTT. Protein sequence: CASSYAGIGELFF.

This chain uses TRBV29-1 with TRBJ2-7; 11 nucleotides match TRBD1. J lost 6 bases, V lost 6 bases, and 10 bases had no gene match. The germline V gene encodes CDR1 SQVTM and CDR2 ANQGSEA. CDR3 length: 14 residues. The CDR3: CSVATRTGGVEQYF. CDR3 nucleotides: TGCAGCGTCGCCACCCGGACAGGGGGCGTCGAGCAGTACTTC.

Here the CDR3 reads CSVGLAGWDTQYF. DNA of the CDR3: TGCAGCGTTGGGCTAGCGGGTTGGGATACGCAGTATTTT. The V gene is TRBV29-1, the J gene TRBJ2-3; 8 bases are a match to TRBD2. This CDR3 is 13 amino acids long. The germline V gene encodes CDR1 SQVTM and CDR2 ANQGSEA. The V and J ends lost 4 bases and 6 bases, in that order; junction bases with no gene match: 6.

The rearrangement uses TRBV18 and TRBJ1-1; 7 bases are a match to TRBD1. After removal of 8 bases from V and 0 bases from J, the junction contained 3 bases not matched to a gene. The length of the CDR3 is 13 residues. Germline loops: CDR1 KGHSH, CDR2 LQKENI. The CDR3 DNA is TGTGCCAGCCATCAGGGGGTGAACACTGAAGCTTTCTTT. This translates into CASHQGVNTEAFF.

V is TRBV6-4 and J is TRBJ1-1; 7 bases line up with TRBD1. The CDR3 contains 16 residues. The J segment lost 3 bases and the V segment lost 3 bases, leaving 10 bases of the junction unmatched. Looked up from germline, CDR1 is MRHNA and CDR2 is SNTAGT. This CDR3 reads CASSDTPDRRDTEAFF. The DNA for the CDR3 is TGTGCCAGCAGTGATACCCCGGACAGGAGGGACACTGAAGCTTTCTTT.

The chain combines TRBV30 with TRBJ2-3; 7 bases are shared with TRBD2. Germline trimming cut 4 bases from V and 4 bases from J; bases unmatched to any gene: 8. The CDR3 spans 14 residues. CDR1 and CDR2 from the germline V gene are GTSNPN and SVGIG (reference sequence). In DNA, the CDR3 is TGTGCCTGGACTCCAGCGGGGTTGTCAGATACGCAGTATTTT. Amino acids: CAWTPAGLSDTQYF. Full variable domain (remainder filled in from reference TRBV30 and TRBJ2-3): SQTIHQWPATLVQPVGSPLSLECTVEGTSNPNLYWYRQAAGRGLQLLFYSVGIGQISSEVPQNLSASRPQDRQFILSSKKLLLSDSGFYLCAWTPAGLSDTQYFGPGTRLTVL.

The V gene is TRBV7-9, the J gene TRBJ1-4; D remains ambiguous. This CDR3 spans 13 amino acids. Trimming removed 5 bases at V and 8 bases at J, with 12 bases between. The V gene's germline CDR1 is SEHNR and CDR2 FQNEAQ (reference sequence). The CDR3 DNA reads TGTGCCAGCAGCCGAGGGCCAGGAGAAAAACTGTTTTTT. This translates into CASSRGPGEKLFF.

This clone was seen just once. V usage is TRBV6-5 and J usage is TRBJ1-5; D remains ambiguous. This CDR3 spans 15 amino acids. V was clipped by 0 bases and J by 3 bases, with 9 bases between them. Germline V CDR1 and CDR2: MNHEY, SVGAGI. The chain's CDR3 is CASSYSRAINQPQHF. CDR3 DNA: TGTGCCAGCAGTTACTCGAGAGCGATCAATCAGCCCCAGCATTTT.

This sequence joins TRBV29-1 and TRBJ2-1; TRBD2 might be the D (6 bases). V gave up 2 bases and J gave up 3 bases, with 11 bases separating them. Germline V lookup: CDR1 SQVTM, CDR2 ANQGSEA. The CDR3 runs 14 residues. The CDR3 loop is CSVETGDHYNEQFF. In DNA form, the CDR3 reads TGCAGCGTTGAAACGGGGGACCACTACAATGAGCAGTTCTTC.

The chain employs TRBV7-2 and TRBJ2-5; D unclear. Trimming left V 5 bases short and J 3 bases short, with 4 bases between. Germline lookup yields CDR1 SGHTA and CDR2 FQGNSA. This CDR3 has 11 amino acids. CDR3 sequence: CASSLKETQYF. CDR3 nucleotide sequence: TGTGCCAGCAGCCTAAAAGAGACCCAGTACTTC.

The CDR3 region has the DNA TGTGCCAGCAGCTTACCACAGGGGGCTGGAAACACCATATATTTT. Translation gives CASSLPQGAGNTIYF. The rearrangement joins TRBV7-9 to TRBJ1-3, with 8 bases that match TRBD1. The junction had 2 bases not matched to a gene; V was cut back by 2 bases and J by 2 bases. From germline, CDR1 is SEHNR and CDR2 FQNEAQ (reference sequence). The CDR3 has 15 amino acids.

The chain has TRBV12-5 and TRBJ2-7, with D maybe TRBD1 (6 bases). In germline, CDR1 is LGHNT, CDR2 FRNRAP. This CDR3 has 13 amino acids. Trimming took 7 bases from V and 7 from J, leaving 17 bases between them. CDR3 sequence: CASAGTITGEQYF. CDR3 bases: TGTGCTAGTGCCGGGACAATTACGGGGGAGCAGTACTTC.

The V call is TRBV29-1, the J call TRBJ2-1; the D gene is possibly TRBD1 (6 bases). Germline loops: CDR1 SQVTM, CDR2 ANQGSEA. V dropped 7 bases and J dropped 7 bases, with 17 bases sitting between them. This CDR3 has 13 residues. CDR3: CSGGQTSENEQFF. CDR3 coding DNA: TGCAGCGGGGGACAAACGTCTGAGAATGAGCAGTTCTTC.

In DNA form, the CDR3 reads TGTGCCAGCTCACCGTTGTCAGGGGGCCTTTCCTACTATGGCTACACCTTC. Its translation: CASSPLSGGLSYYGYTF. The chain combines TRBV18 with TRBJ1-2; TRBD1 aligns across 8 bases. This CDR3 is 17 amino acids long. With V trimmed by 3 bases and J by 3 bases, 12 bases remained unmatched. Germline V gene lookup returns CDR1 KGHSH and CDR2 LQKENI. Based on the CDR3 plus reference TRBV18 and TRBJ1-2, the full variable domain is NAGVMQNPRHLVRRRGQEARLRCSPMKGHSHVYWYRQLPEEGLKFMVYLQKENIIDESGMPKERFSAEFPKEGPSILRIQQVVRGDSAAYFCASSPLSGGLSYYGYTFGSGTRLTVV.

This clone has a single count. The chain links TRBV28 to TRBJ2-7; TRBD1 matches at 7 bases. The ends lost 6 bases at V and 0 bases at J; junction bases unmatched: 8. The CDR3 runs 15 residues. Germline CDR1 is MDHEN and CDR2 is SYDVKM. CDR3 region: CASSPGQKYSYEQYF. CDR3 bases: TGTGCCAGCAGCCCGGGACAGAAGTACTCCTACGAGCAGTACTTC.

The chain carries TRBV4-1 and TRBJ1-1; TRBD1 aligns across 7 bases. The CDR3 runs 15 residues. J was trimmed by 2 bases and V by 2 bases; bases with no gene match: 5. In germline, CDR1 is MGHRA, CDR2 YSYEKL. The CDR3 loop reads CASSQSDRVNTEAFF. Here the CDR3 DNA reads TGCGCCAGCAGCCAAAGTGACAGGGTAAACACTGAAGCTTTCTTT.

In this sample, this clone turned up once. This chain's CDR3 is CASRQQGITGNTIYF. The CDR3 DNA sequence: TGTGCCAGCAGGCAACAGGGGATAACTGGAAACACCATATATTTT. The V call is TRBV6-1, the J call TRBJ1-3, with TRBD1 identical over 7 bases. V was pared by 6 bases and J by 2 bases, with 7 bases of the junction left unmatched. This CDR3 comprises 15 residues. Germline values: CDR1 MNHNS, CDR2 SASEGT.